This entry lists 17 T cell receptor beta chains sequenced from one sample in a study of beta chain features in type 1 diabetes. These receptors' targets are unknown. Findings and caveats of the study: People with Type 1 diabetes carried modestly yet significantly shorter TCRB CDR3s in all four CD4+ subsets.

The isolated RNA, all of it, was reverse transcribed, so expressed TCRB transcripts were what got sequenced. The data were produced by immunoSEQ multiplex PCR, yet TCRdb's version contains in-frame clones alone and is incomplete. The sample records 400,000 or so clones, roughly 9.8% being singletons. The sample was central memory CD4+ T cells from blood. These receptor sequences come from a man younger than 45 with type 1 diabetes.

In this sample, this clone turned up a few times. The chain is built from TRBV5-1 and TRBJ2-2; no clear D. There are 14 residues in the CDR3. CDR1 SGHRS and CDR2 YFSETQ come from the germline V gene. The V gene lost 3 bases and the J gene lost 2 bases, with 8 bases spanning the gap. The CDR3 bases are TGCGCCAGCAGCTCCCTAATAAACACCGGGGAGCTGTTTTTT. Residues: CASSSLINTGELFF.

This clone has only a few counts. This chain connects TRBV28 to TRBJ1-5, with D tentatively TRBD1 (6 bases). Germline V gene lookup returns CDR1 MDHEN and CDR2 SYDVKM. V gave up 4 bases and J gave up 2 bases, with 15 bases separating them. The CDR3 contains 16 residues. CDR3 protein: CASSSPTGMGNQPQHF. The CDR3 DNA is TGTGCCAGCAGTTCTCCAACAGGGATGGGCAATCAGCCCCAGCATTTT.

The chain employs TRBV28 and TRBJ1-5; perhaps TRBD1 as D (5 bases). Per the germline V gene, CDR1 is MDHEN and CDR2 is SYDVKM. CDR3 length equals 14 residues. Trimming shortened V by 6 bases and J by 6 bases, and 15 bases separated the two germline ends. CDR3 sequence reads: CASRTGTRGQPQHF. The CDR3 DNA sequence: TGTGCCAGCAGAACCGGGACCAGAGGTCAGCCCCAGCATTTT.

The chain carries TRBV5-1 and TRBJ2-5, with D tentatively TRBD2 (6 bases). The CDR3 runs to 15 residues. Germline CDR1 and CDR2: SGHRS and YFSETQ. Trimming removed 0 bases at V and 5 bases at J, with 14 bases between. CDR3 bases: TGCGCCAGCAGCTTGGGGGTCGCGGGGCGGGAGACCCAGTACTTC. It codes for CASSLGVAGRETQYF. The entire variable domain, with the rest obtained from reference TRBV5-1 and TRBJ2-5, is as follows: KAGVTQTPRYLIKTRGQQVTLSCSPISGHRSVSWYQQTPGQGLQFLFEYFSETQRNKGNFPGRFSGRQFSNSRSEMNVSTLELGDSALYLCASSLGVAGRETQYFGPGTRLLVL.

This clone was detected a few times. This rearrangement joins TRBV14 to TRBJ1-1; TRBD1 matches at 12 bases. Germline V lookup: CDR1 SGHDN, CDR2 FVKESK. CDR3 size: 18 residues. The V gene end was trimmed by 3 bases and the J gene end by 4 bases; junction bases not matched to a gene: 12. This CDR3 is CASSHVRDRGRKGTEAFF. The CDR3, as DNA: TGTGCCAGCAGCCATGTCCGGGACAGGGGGCGTAAGGGCACTGAAGCTTTCTTT. Complete variable domain (other parts from reference TRBV14 and TRBJ1-1): EAGVTQFPSHSVIEKGQTVTLRCDPISGHDNLYWYRRVMGKEIKFLLHFVKESKQDESGMPNNRFLAERTGGTYSTLKVQPAELEDSGVYFCASSHVRDRGRKGTEAFFGQGTRLTVV.

This sequence joins TRBV4-3 and TRBJ2-3, with TRBD1 identical over 7 bases. V shed 4 bases, J shed 6 bases, and the junction held 10 bases outside the gene matches. From germline, CDR1 is LGHNA and CDR2 YSLEER. This CDR3 contains 15 residues. CDR3 nucleotide sequence: TGCGCCAGCAGCCCCATAGGGGGCCAGGGGGATACGCAGTATTTT. Protein product: CASSPIGGQGDTQYF.

This clone was seen a few times. This chain uses TRBV5-1 with TRBJ2-5, with D tentatively TRBD1 (5 bases). This CDR3 region has 14 residues. The germline CDR1 and CDR2 sequences are SGHRS and YFSETQ. V lost 0 bases and J lost 7, with 13 bases in between. The CDR3 nucleotides read TGCGCCAGCAGCTTGGAATCAGGGATTACGACCCAGTACTTC. Translating gives CASSLESGITTQYF.

The chain links TRBV27 to TRBJ1-4; 9 bases agree with TRBD1. This CDR3 region has 16 residues. V lost 6 bases to trimming and J lost 0 bases; unmatched junction nucleotides: 5. Germline V CDR1 and CDR2: MNHEY, SMNVEV (reference sequence). The CDR3 spells CASSPGTGSTNEKLFF. CDR3 in DNA: TGTGCCAGCAGCCCCGGGACAGGGTCAACTAATGAAAAACTGTTTTTT.

The J gene is TRBJ2-3, the V gene TRBV30; D is ambiguous. The CDR3 totals 15 residues. Germline loops: CDR1 GTSNPN, CDR2 SVGIG (reference sequence). V was clipped by 4 bases and J by 0 bases, with 14 bases between them. The CDR3 protein is CAWTRKLLSTDTQYF. The CDR3 DNA reads TGTGCCTGGACTCGGAAACTCCTCAGCACAGATACGCAGTATTTT.

The rearrangement uses TRBV28 and TRBJ1-1, with a tentative D call TRBD1 (6 bases). V lost 4 bases and J 3 bases, leaving 18 bases between the germline ends. The CDR3 has 16 amino acids. CDR1 is MDHEN, CDR2 SYDVKM, per germline. The CDR3 nucleotides read TGTGCCAGCAGTTCGATTGGGGGGCGTTTGGACACTGAAGCTTTCTTT. Translation gives CASSSIGGRLDTEAFF.

CDR3 region: CASSSNRDGYTF. The CDR3 DNA reads as TGTGCCAGCAGCTCGAACAGGGATGGCTACACCTTC. This rearrangement joins TRBV7-9 to TRBJ1-2, with D perhaps matching TRBD1 (6 bases). The CDR3 is 12 amino acids. V was cut by 4 bases and J by 6 bases, with 9 bases left in between. CDR1 SEHNR and CDR2 FQNEAQ come from the germline V gene (reference sequence).

V usage is TRBV7-3 and J usage is TRBJ1-5; possible D gene TRBD1, 5 bases. The germline V gene has CDR1 SGHTA and CDR2 FQGTGA. CDR3 length: 13 amino acids. V was shortened by 5 bases and J by 3 bases, with 8 bases between the two germline ends. The CDR3 spells CASSLDTNQPQHF. For the CDR3, the DNA is TGTGCCAGCAGCCTGGACACCAATCAGCCCCAGCATTTT. Together with reference TRBV7-3 and TRBJ1-5, the CDR3 gives the full variable domain: GAGVSQTPSNKVTEKGKYVELRCDPISGHTALYWYRQSLGQGPEFLIYFQGTGAADDSGLPNDRFFAVRPEGSVSTLKIQRTERGDSAVYLCASSLDTNQPQHFGDGTRLSIL.

This chain uses TRBV2 with TRBJ2-3; the D gene is possibly TRBD2 (6 bases). Trimming took 4 bases from V and 1 from J, leaving 9 bases between them. This CDR3 has 14 amino acids. Germline-derived CDR1 and CDR2 are SNHLY and FYNNEI. CDR3 sequence reads: CASSGGLRTDTQYF. The CDR3, as DNA: TGTGCCAGCAGTGGAGGACTACGCACAGATACGCAGTATTTT.

The chain is built from TRBV5-1 and TRBJ2-5; 8 bases align to TRBD1. The germline V gene has CDR1 SGHRS and CDR2 YFSETQ. The length of the CDR3 is 15 residues. Trimming removed 4 bases from V and 2 bases from J; junction bases left unmatched: 7. CDR3 loop: CASSGQGVYQETQYF. The CDR3 nucleotides read TGCGCCAGCAGCGGACAGGGTGTTTATCAAGAGACCCAGTACTTC.

This clone was seen a few times. This CDR3 is CASSIAGTSAYEQYF. The CDR3 coding sequence is TGTGCCAGTAGTATCGCAGGGACTAGCGCCTACGAGCAGTACTTC. The V call is TRBV19, the J call TRBJ2-7; 10 positions agree with TRBD2. The CDR3 is 15 residues long. V was clipped by 3 bases and J by 2 bases; unmatched bases: 4. Germline V CDR1 and CDR2: LNHDA, SQIVND (reference sequence).

A few counts support this clone. The rearrangement uses TRBV7-9 and TRBJ2-1; 9 bases are shared with TRBD1. After removal of 5 bases from V and 10 bases from J, the junction contained 12 bases not matched to a gene. The CDR3 is made up of 15 amino acids. Germline V lookup: CDR1 SEHNR, CDR2 FQNEAQ (reference sequence). CDR3 protein: CASSPGQGLEGEQFF. The DNA of the CDR3 is TGTGCCAGCAGCCCCGGACAGGGGCTAGAAGGGGAGCAGTTCTTC.

This clone was counted a few times. CDR3 in amino acids: CASSPSQTVNGYTF. CDR3 coding DNA: TGTGCCAGCTCACCATCGCAGACAGTCAATGGCTACACCTTC. The gene calls are TRBV18 and TRBJ1-2; maybe TRBD1 (5 bases). Germline V gene data show CDR1 as KGHSH and CDR2 as LQKENI. CDR3 length: 14 amino acids. The V and J ends lost 2 bases and 6 bases respectively, with 13 bases between them.